This entry lists 27 T cell receptor beta chains sequenced from one sample in a study of blood T cells in healthy people across ages. Using a J-beta primer mix together with a sample-barcoded 5' primer, a second PCR was run for about 6 to 11 cycles. MiXCR, run by TCRdb on the 5' RACE reads, gives a single entry per CDR3 protein. The sample records about 800,000 distinct CDR3 sequences, roughly 25% being singletons. This same sample was also taken into another study, of T cells of mothers and their children.

Sequences were obtained from blood. The source is a boy younger than 18 in good health.

The J gene is TRBJ2-5, the V gene TRBV11-3; possibly TRBD1 or TRBD2 for D (5 bases each). The V gene lost 5 bases and the J gene lost 2 bases, with 9 bases spanning the gap. The CDR3 is 13 residues long. CDR1 and CDR2 (germline): SGHNT, YENEEA. CDR3: CASSEGPQETQYF. The DNA for the CDR3 is TGTGCCAGCAGCGAGGGACCGCAAGAGACCCAGTACTTC. The full variable domain, completed using reference TRBV11-3 and TRBJ2-5, is EAGVVQSPRYKIIEKKQPVAFWCNPISGHNTLYWYLQNLGQGPELLIRYENEEAVDDSQLPKDRFSAERLKGVDSTLKIQPAELGDSAVYLCASSEGPQETQYFGPGTRLLVL.

The V gene is TRBV5-1, the J gene TRBJ1-1, with a weak D call TRBD1 (6 bases). V lost 4 bases to trimming and J lost 8 bases, with 15 bases between them. The CDR3 has 13 residues. Germline assignment: CDR1 SGHRS and CDR2 YFSETQ. The CDR3 region has the DNA TGCGCCAGCAGCCCACAGGACAGAGGCGAAGCTTTCTTT. It is translated as CASSPQDRGEAFF.

This clonotype occurred a few times. The junction shows a germline mismatch at one end, possibly a read error. V is TRBV12-3 or TRBV12-4 and J is TRBJ2-2; either TRBD1 or TRBD2 may supply D (5 bases each). The CDR3 is 14 residues long. CDR3 DNA: TGTGCCAGCAGCTTAGGGACGCGCACCGGGGAGCTGTTTTTT. Encoded protein: CASSLGTRTGELFF.

This clonotype was seen a few times. CDR3 nucleotides: TGCAGTGCTAGAGGCATGAGGGCCGTTAATTCACCCCTCCACTTT. It yields the protein CSARGMRAVNSPLHF. This chain connects TRBV20-1 to TRBJ1-6, with D uncertain. Germline CDR1 is DFQATT and CDR2 is SNEGSKA (reference sequence). The ends were cut back, 1 base at V and 6 bases at J, with 13 bases in the middle. There are 15 residues in the CDR3.

The V call is TRBV27, the J call TRBJ1-6; a possible D gene is TRBD1 (5 bases). V was clipped by 2 bases and J by 10 bases, with 18 bases between them. The CDR3 sequence is 16 residues long. Germline lookup yields CDR1 MNHEY and CDR2 SMNVEV (reference sequence). The CDR3 DNA reads as TGTGCCAGCAGTTTAGCCCCCGCAGGGTACGGGTCACCCCTCCACTTT. The encoded protein is CASSLAPAGYGSPLHF.

This clonotype showed up just a few times. The rearrangement joins TRBV3-1 to TRBJ2-5, with D unclear. Near its end, the DNA agrees better with TRBJ2-7, so the J call may be wrong. Germline assignment: CDR1 LGHDT and CDR2 YNNKEL (reference sequence). The CDR3 has 14 amino acids. DNA for the CDR3: TGTGCCAGCAGCCAAGATGAGTTCTCCTACGAGCAGTACTTC. Its protein is CASSQDEFSYEQYF.

The rearrangement joins TRBV12-3 or TRBV12-4 to TRBJ1-1; D unclear. Deletions cut 5 bases from V and 6 bases from J, with 7 bases between. CDR3 length: 11 residues. DNA of the CDR3: TGTGCCAGCAGTGTAGGGTCTGAAGCTTTCTTT. Its translation: CASSVGSEAFF.

This sequence joins TRBV5-1 and TRBJ2-1; D uncertain. V was shortened by 0 bases and J by 8 bases, with 6 bases between the two germline ends. The CDR3 loop spans 12 amino acids. The germline CDR1 and CDR2 sequences are SGHRS and YFSETQ. For the CDR3, the DNA is TGCGCCAGCAGCTTGGTCCGACATGAGCAGTTCTTC. It is translated as CASSLVRHEQFF.

The V and J genes are TRBV29-1 and TRBJ2-1; 12 nucleotides align to TRBD2. V was clipped by 6 bases and J by 4 bases; unmatched bases: 10. CDR3 length: 16 residues. Germline V gene data show CDR1 as SQVTM and CDR2 as ANQGSEA. The CDR3 sequence: CSVVALAGGIYNEQFF. The CDR3 DNA follows: TGCAGCGTAGTAGCTCTAGCGGGAGGGATATACAATGAGCAGTTCTTC.

This clonotype was observed a handful of times. The chain carries TRBV27 and TRBJ2-5; 8 bases align to TRBD2. The J call is uncertain, as TRBJ2-7 better fits the DNA end. In germline, CDR1 is MNHEY, CDR2 SMNVEV (reference sequence). The CDR3 spans 15 residues. CDR3 bases: TGTGCCAGCAGCCACGGGGGGGGCTCAACCTACGAGCAGTACTTC. Translated, it gives CASSHGGGSTYEQYF.

Details on this clonotype: The junction shows a germline mismatch at one end, possibly a read error. The V and J genes are TRBV19 and TRBJ1-5; 10 bases line up with TRBD1. The CDR3 runs to 15 residues. Germline V CDR1 and CDR2: LNHDA, SQIVND (reference sequence). The CDR3 is CASSPPGQGHQPQHF. CDR3 DNA: TGCGCCAGTAGTCCACCGGGACAGGGGCATCAGCCCCAGCATTTT.

As concerns this clonotype: One junction end does not reproduce the germline sequence, and a read error may be involved. V and J are TRBV7-8 and TRBJ2-5; 7 bases match TRBD2. The CDR3 has 14 residues. CDR1 is SGHVS, CDR2 FQNEAQ, per germline. The CDR3 protein is CASSFWEGQGTQYF. The DNA for the CDR3 is TGTGCCAGCAGCTTCTGGGAGGGCCAAGGGACCCAGTACTTC.

This clonotype was seen only a few times. CDR3 loop: CSATHPDRDSYEQYF. The CDR3 DNA sequence: TGCAGTGCCACACATCCAGACAGGGACTCCTACGAGCAGTACTTC. J is TRBJ2-7 and V is TRBV20-1; 7 positions match TRBD1. The germline CDR1 and CDR2 sequences are DFQATT and SNEGSKA (reference sequence). V gave up 6 bases and J gave up 0 bases; unmatched junction bases: 11. This CDR3 spans 15 amino acids.

CDR3 nucleotides: TGTGCCAGCAGCCCCGGGACTAGCGGCGACGGGCAGTACTTC. It is translated as CASSPGTSGDGQYF. The chain links TRBV12-3 or TRBV12-4 to TRBJ2-7, with 11 bases aligning to TRBD2. This CDR3 has 14 residues. Unmatched junction bases numbered 10, after V lost 6 bases and J lost 9 bases.

This clonotype was picked up one time. This chain uses TRBV28 with TRBJ2-3, with 9 bases that match TRBD1. V lost 5 bases to trimming and J lost 5 bases; unmatched junction nucleotides: 8. Germline CDR1 reads MDHEN; CDR2 reads SYDVKM. The length of the CDR3 is 15 residues. Written as DNA, the CDR3 is TGTGCCAGCAGTGTTCCGGGACAGGGTATAGATACGCAGTATTTT. As protein: CASSVPGQGIDTQYF.

A few counts support this clonotype. A much larger clone lies a single base off, so this may be a read error. This chain joins TRBV29-1 and TRBJ2-5; D is uncertain. The J call may be mistaken, given a closer DNA end match to TRBJ2-7. This CDR3 has 16 amino acids. The germline V gene encodes CDR1 SQVTM and CDR2 ANQGSEA. This chain's CDR3 is CSVEDSSTSSSYEQYF. The CDR3 nucleotides read TGCAGCGTTGAAGATAGTAGCACATCGAGCTCCTACGAGCAGTACTTC.

Worth noting for this clonotype: Mismatch with germline at one junction end may stem from a read error. The chain recombines TRBV6-2 or TRBV6-3 with TRBJ2-7; D unclear. CDR1 and CDR2 (germline): MNHEY, SVGEGT. The CDR3 has 15 residues. The CDR3 coding sequence is TGTGCCAGCAGTTACTCGGAGACCCAAGCCTACGAGCGGTACTTC. Its translation: CASSYSETQAYERYF.

This clonotype was counted only a few times. The rearrangement uses TRBV5-1 and TRBJ2-5, with D maybe TRBD2 (6 bases). Deletions cut 4 bases from V and 5 bases from J, with 18 bases between. Germline CDR1 and CDR2: SGHRS and YFSETQ. This CDR3 region has 15 residues. DNA of the CDR3: TGCGCCAGCAGCAGAGGCCCGGCCGGAGGGGAGACCCAGTACTTC. Its protein is CASSRGPAGGETQYF.

V usage is TRBV15 and J usage is TRBJ2-1; 9 bases are shared with TRBD1. Germline CDR1 is LNHNV and CDR2 is YYDKDF (reference sequence). The ends lost 3 bases at V and 6 bases at J; junction bases unmatched: 9. This CDR3 is 16 amino acids long. CDR3 DNA sequence: TGTGCCACCAGCAGGGATCCGGGACAGGGTCCCAATGAGCAGTTCTTC. Its translation is CATSRDPGQGPNEQFF.

This clonotype was seen only a few times. A read error may account for a junction end that differs from germline. V is TRBV4-1 and J is TRBJ2-5; D not resolved. The J call may be faulty, since TRBJ2-7 better matches the DNA end. Germline V gene sequence: CDR1 MGHRA, CDR2 YSYEKL. The CDR3 consists of 14 residues. The CDR3, as DNA: TGCGCCAGCGGCCAAGGTCCCACGAACTACGAGCAGTACTTC. The encoded protein is CASGQGPTNYEQYF.

Comment on this clonotype: This may be a read error: a much more frequent sequence differs by one nucleotide. The V and J genes are TRBV12-3 or TRBV12-4 and TRBJ1-5, with 7 bases aligning to TRBD1. Losses at the gene ends were 5 bases for V and 12 bases for J; bases not matched to a gene: 10. The length of the CDR3 is 13 residues. CDR3 nucleotide sequence: TGTGCCAGCAGTCCAACAGGGGAGAGGCACCAGCATTTT. Translated, it gives CASSPTGERHQHF.

The J gene is TRBJ1-2, the V gene TRBV5-1, with 8 bases lining up with TRBD1. V was clipped by 3 bases and J by 12 bases; unmatched bases: 13. The CDR3 has 14 amino acids. The germline CDR1 and CDR2 sequences are SGHRS and YFSETQ. DNA for the CDR3: TGCGCCAGCAGCTCTGGACAGGGTGTCCCTGGGGACACCTTC. This translates into CASSSGQGVPGDTF. Supplemented by reference TRBV5-1 and TRBJ1-2, the full variable domain reads KAGVTQTPRYLIKTRGQQVTLSCSPISGHRSVSWYQQTPGQGLQFLFEYFSETQRNKGNFPGRFSGRQFSNSRSEMNVSTLELGDSALYLCASSSGQGVPGDTFGSGTRLTVV.

The chain uses TRBV3-1 and TRBJ1-1; D is perhaps TRBD1 (5 bases). CDR3 length: 15 residues. With 0 bases removed from V and 1 base from J, the gap between germline ends came to 9 bases. Germline CDR1 is LGHDT and CDR2 is YNNKEL (reference sequence). The CDR3 region has the DNA TGTGCCAGCAGCCAAGAGTCCACAGGGAACACTGAAGCTTTCTTT. Amino acid sequence: CASSQESTGNTEAFF.

With respect to this clonotype: This is likely a read error, given that the CDR3 carries no conserved phenylalanine or tryptophan at its end. CDR3 DNA sequence: TGTGCCAGCAGTCGACAGGCAACTAATGAAAAACTGTTTCTT. Translating gives CASSRQATNEKLFL. The chain has TRBV7-2 and TRBJ1-4; a weak D match, TRBD1 (6 bases). The CDR3 has 14 amino acids. The V end was cut by 6 bases, the J end by 0 bases, with 8 bases between. Germline V CDR1 and CDR2: SGHTA, FQGNSA.

The gene calls are TRBV20-1 and TRBJ2-1, with 15 positions matching TRBD2. Trimming at V came to 5 bases and at J to 10 bases, leaving 6 bases not matched to a gene. This CDR3 comprises 14 residues. From germline, CDR1 is DFQATT and CDR2 SNEGSKA (reference sequence). The chain's CDR3 is CSAWTSGGAAEQFF. DNA for the CDR3: TGCAGTGCTTGGACTAGCGGGGGGGCGGCGGAGCAGTTCTTC.

This clonotype was seen more than once but under ten times. The chain carries TRBV7-2 and TRBJ2-5; a possible D gene is TRBD2 (5 bases). The CDR3 covers 14 residues. V dropped 0 bases and J dropped 3 bases, with 8 bases sitting between them. Germline V gene lookup returns CDR1 SGHTA and CDR2 FQGNSA. The CDR3 DNA reads TGTGCCAGCAGCTTAGCGGGAGCGGAAGAGACCCAGTACTTC. Translating gives CASSLAGAEETQYF.

This clonotype was counted a few times. The chain is built from TRBV15 and TRBJ2-5, with 11 positions matching TRBD2. The closer fit of TRBJ2-1 to the DNA end suggests the J call may be wrong. Germline V lookup: CDR1 LNHNV, CDR2 YYDKDF (reference sequence). The CDR3 has 16 residues. This CDR3 reads CATSRDTSGSLYEQFF. For the CDR3, the DNA is TGTGCCACCAGCAGAGATACTAGCGGGAGTTTGTATGAGCAGTTCTTC.